This T cell receptor beta chain was obtained from a study of control samples from healthy donors and cancer patients. Only in-frame clones appear in the TCRdb table, and some are missing; sequencing was by immunoSEQ multiplex PCR. Found here are about 86,000 clones, about 89% of them singletons; the top ten hold roughly a tenth. The sequenced material came from PBMCs. This TCR derives from a woman between 50 and 59 years old with colorectal cancer.

The CDR3 here is CASSLARSSYNEQFF. In DNA form, the CDR3 reads TGTGCCAGCAGCTTGGCCCGCAGCTCCTACAATGAGCAGTTCTTC. V is TRBV5-8 and J is TRBJ2-1, with unresolved D. The CDR3 covers 15 residues. Germline V gene sequence: CDR1 SGHTS, CDR2 YDEGEE. Trimming stripped 0 bases from V and 0 bases from J, with 7 bases between.